This TCR beta chain is drawn from a study of T cell repertoires in cytomegalovirus infection. The overall study: Indicated by public TCR beta signatures were CMV infection and matching HLA type.

This clonotype has at least ten counts. Its antigen is not known. V dropped 5 bases and J dropped 1; count of bases not matched to a gene: 6. This CDR3 has 15 amino acids. CDR1 is SGHAT and CDR2 is FQNNGV in the germline V gene. TCRdb re-called the reads with MiXCR, one entry per CDR3 protein. The sample contains 200,000 to 300,000 distinct CDR3 sequences, 9% to 15% of which appear only once. Findings and limits, study-wide: Cumulative frequency of public TCR beta families picked out carriers of CMV plus the relevant HLA. HLA-C-restricted TCR beta clonotypes specific for CMV led the ex vivo response.

The sequence was obtained from a human donor in good health (CMV status not recorded). Some clones in this sample may be carry-over from other donors' samples. The chain combines TRBV11-2 with TRBJ1-1; 8 nucleotides agree with TRBD1. The sequencing sample was made of PBMCs. The CDR3 loop reads CASSIRQGKNTEAFF. CDR3 DNA sequence: TGTGCCAGCAGCATACGACAGGGGAAGAACACTGAAGCTTTCTTT. Complete variable domain (other parts from reference TRBV11-2 and TRBJ1-1): EAGVAQSPRYKIIEKRQSVAFWCNPISGHATLYWYQQILGQGPKLLIQFQNNGVVDDSQLPKDRFSAERLKGVDSTLKIQPAKLEDSAVYLCASSIRQGKNTEAFFGQGTRLTVV.